The clone carrying this T cell receptor beta chain occurred a few times. Its antigen remains unknown. This sample was included in a study of vaccination effects on CD4 cells after COVID-19. Using immunoSEQ multiplex PCR, the repertoire was profiled, and TCRdb retains in-frame clones only, with some absent. The sample carries 55,000 to 75,000 clones, 60% to 80% recorded once. Before sequencing took place, the ViraFEST assay used viral peptide pools to expand antigen-specific CD4+ T cells. Culture lasted about 10 days before CD4+ T cell isolation. Vaccinated recipients, who were negative for nucleocapsid antibodies, had no history of SARS-CoV-2 infection. Researchers swapped half the medium for IL-2 medium on both days 3 and 7. Study-level results: Researchers report that only 1 of 255 vaccine-induced clones in healthy vaccinees cross-reacted with common cold coronaviruses.

This clonotype was sampled from a human donor who received a COVID-19 vaccine. Sequencing used CD4+ T cells from PBMCs cultured with HCoV-NL63 spike peptides, obtained before COVID-19 vaccination.

CDR3 amino acids: CASSPGQKYTQYF. The CDR3 nucleotides are TGTGCCAGTAGTCCGGGACAGAAATATACGCAGTATTTT. J is TRBJ2-3 and V is TRBV19, with TRBD1 matching over 7 bases. The CDR3 length is 13 residues. After removal of 5 bases from V and 7 bases from J, the junction contained 6 bases not matched to a gene. Germline V gene sequence: CDR1 LNHDA, CDR2 SQIVND (reference sequence).